The 7 T cell receptor beta chains below all came from one sample that was sequenced in a study of glioma-infiltrating T cells. The iRepertoire nested amplicon-rescue multiplex PCR amplified TCR alpha and beta CDR3s from RNA. TCRdb redid the calling of the multiplex PCR reads with MiXCR, one entry per CDR3 protein. The sample records a few hundred thousand distinct CDR3 sequences, 41% being singletons. The sample taken for sequencing was glioma tissue, nonneoplastic brain tissue, or PBMCs (not recorded which). These receptors all come from a human donor with low-grade glioma or glioblastoma, undergoing nonglioma brain surgery, or in good health (not recorded which).

On this clonotype: A read error is possible here, since a much larger clone lies one base away. V is TRBV28 and J is TRBJ2-7; D not certain. CDR3 size: 14 residues. Trimming pared 8 bases from V and 3 bases from J, leaving 17 bases between. Germline V lookup: CDR1 MDHEN, CDR2 SYDVKM. CDR3: CASPVLRSGYEQYF. In DNA, the CDR3 is TGTGCCAGCCCCGTTCTTCGGTCGGGCTACGAGCAGTACTTC.

A word on this clonotype: Its ends do not fully match the called genes, so a read error is possible. The rearrangement joins TRBV10-3 to TRBJ2-1; 10 nucleotides agree with TRBD1. This CDR3 comprises 16 residues. Per germline, CDR1 ENHRY and CDR2 SYGVKD. The CDR3 DNA follows: TGTGCCATCAGTACCCCGGGACAGGGGACCTACAATGAGAAGTTCTTC. It specifies CAISTPGQGTYNEKFF.

The chain couples TRBV6-1 to TRBJ2-7; 8 nucleotides line up with TRBD2. V lost 7 bases and J lost 1; bases outside the gene matches: 12. Germline V gene sequence: CDR1 MNHNS, CDR2 SASEGT. The CDR3 loop spans 16 amino acids. For the CDR3, the DNA is TGTGCCAGCACCTCGTGGAGGACTAGCAAATCCTACGAGCAGTACTTC. This codes for CASTSWRTSKSYEQYF.

This clonotype was recorded at least ten times. This chain uses TRBV6-1 with TRBJ2-1; D may be TRBD2 (5 bases). Trimming shortened V by 8 bases and J by 0 bases, and 11 bases separated the two germline ends. This CDR3 contains 14 residues. Germline CDR1 is MNHNS and CDR2 is SASEGT. The CDR3 DNA follows: TGTGCCAGCTCGCCAGCGGACTCCTACAATGAGCAGTTCTTC. It is translated as CASSPADSYNEQFF.

Regarding this clonotype: Possible read error: a much larger clone is one base away. The rearrangement joins TRBV20-1 to TRBJ1-1; D is uncertain. CDR3 length equals 13 residues. The germline V gene has CDR1 DFQATT and CDR2 SNEGSKA (reference sequence). Deletions cut 3 bases from V and 4 bases from J, with 12 bases between. CDR3: CSASLFQSTEAFF. CDR3 nucleotide sequence: TGCAGTGCTAGCCTTTTTCAAAGCACTGAAGCTTTCTTT.

In its sample, this clonotype was seen once. An end of the junction differs from the germline gene, which may be a read error. V and J are TRBV28 and TRBJ2-2; no reliable D call. In germline, CDR1 is MDHEN, CDR2 SYDVKM. This CDR3 is 14 amino acids long. The CDR3 nucleotides are TGTGCCAGCAGTTTATCTGCATACACCGTGGAGCTGGTTTTT. It is translated as CASSLSAYTVELVF.

J is TRBJ2-7 and V is TRBV4-2, with 7 bases identical to TRBD1. The germline V gene has CDR1 LGHNA and CDR2 YNFKEQ. J was trimmed by 2 bases and V by 0 bases; bases with no gene match: 7. The CDR3 runs to 16 residues. CDR3 bases: TGTGCCAGCAGCCAAGATATCAGGACAGGCGCCTACGAGCAGTACTTC. Its translation is CASSQDIRTGAYEQYF.